Described below is a single T cell receptor beta chain sequence and its context. Its antigen is currently unknown. The TCR beta cDNA came from 5'RACE template switching with UMIs. TCRdb reanalyzed the 5' RACE reads and collapses them to one entry per CDR3 protein, without DNA. This repertoire includes about 260,000 distinct CDR3 sequences. This sample stems from a study of T cells expressing NK-cell markers. Overall study: TCR beta repertoires came from sorted CD3+CD56+NKG2C+, CD3+CD56+NKG2C- and CD3+CD56-NKG2C+ T cells. With respect to HCMV, seven of the eight sequenced donors were seropositive, and one was seronegative.

This CDR3 region has 14 residues. The germline V gene has CDR1 KGHDR and CDR2 SFDVKD. Study-level findings and limits: In several donors, dominant CD3+CD56+NKG2C+ clonotypes ranked among the top 10 CD8+ clonotypes.

The J gene is TRBJ2-5, the V gene TRBV24-1; TCRdb calls TRBD1, which cannot be checked without DNA. This receptor was taken from a woman between 18 and 69 years old in good health. The sample comprised blood T cells: a sorted CD56 or NKG2C T cell subset, CD4+ or CD8+ T cells, or bulk PBMC T cells (not recorded which). CDR3 sequence: CATSESGAKETQYF.